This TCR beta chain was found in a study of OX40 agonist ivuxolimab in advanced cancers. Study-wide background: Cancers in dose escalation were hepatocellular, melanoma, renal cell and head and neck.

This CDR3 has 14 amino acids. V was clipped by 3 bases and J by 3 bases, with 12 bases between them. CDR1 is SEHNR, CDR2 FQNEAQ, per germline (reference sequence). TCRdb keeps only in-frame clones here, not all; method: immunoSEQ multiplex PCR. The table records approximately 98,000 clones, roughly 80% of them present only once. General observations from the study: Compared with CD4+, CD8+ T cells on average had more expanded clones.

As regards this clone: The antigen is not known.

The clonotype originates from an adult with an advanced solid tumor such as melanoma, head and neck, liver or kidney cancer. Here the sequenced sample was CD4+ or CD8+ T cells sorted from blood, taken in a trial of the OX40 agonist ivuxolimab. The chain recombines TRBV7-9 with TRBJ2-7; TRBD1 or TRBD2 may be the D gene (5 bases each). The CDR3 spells CASSFPGPNYEQYF. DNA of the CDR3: TGTGCCAGCAGCTTTCCGGGACCGAACTACGAGCAGTACTTC.